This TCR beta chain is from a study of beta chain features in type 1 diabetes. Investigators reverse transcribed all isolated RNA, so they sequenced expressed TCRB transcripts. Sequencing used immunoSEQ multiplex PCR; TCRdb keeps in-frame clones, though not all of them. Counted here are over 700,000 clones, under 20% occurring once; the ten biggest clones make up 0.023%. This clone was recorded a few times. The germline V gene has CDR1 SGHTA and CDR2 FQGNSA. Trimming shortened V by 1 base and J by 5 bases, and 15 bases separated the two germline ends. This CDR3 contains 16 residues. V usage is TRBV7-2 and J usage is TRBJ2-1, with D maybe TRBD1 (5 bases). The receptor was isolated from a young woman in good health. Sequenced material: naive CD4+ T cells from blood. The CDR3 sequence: CASSLVRSGLDNEQFF. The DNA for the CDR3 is TGTGCCAGCAGCTTAGTCCGGTCAGGGTTAGACAATGAGCAGTTCTTC. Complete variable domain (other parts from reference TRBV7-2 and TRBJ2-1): GAGVSQSPSNKVTEKGKDVELRCDPISGHTALYWYRQSLGQGLEFLIYFQGNSAPDKSGLPSDRFSAERTGGSVSTLTIQRTQQEDSAVYLCASSLVRSGLDNEQFFGPGTRLTVL.